Included here is one T cell receptor (beta chain) sequence, with context. Antigen specificity is unknown. TCRdb keeps only in-frame clones here, not all; method: immunoSEQ multiplex PCR. Of under 150,000 clones listed, 75% to 90% were seen once; the top ten hold 0.6% to 0.75%. As for time point: week 11, during vaccination. All doses held 300 ug of mutant IDH1 20-mer peptide, with topical imiquimod. The data were taken from a study of a mutant IDH1 vaccine in newly diagnosed glioma. At the level of the study: Vaccination began 4-6 weeks post radiotherapy alone, or with temozolomide cycles. Receipt of radiotherapy, temozolomide, or both preceded the study, and most received both.

The CDR3 totals 12 residues. Germline CDR1 SGDLS, CDR2 YYNGEE. Trimming removed 3 bases from V and 4 bases from J, with 5 bases in between. The material sequenced was PBMCs, taken from a glioma patient whose treatment included an IDH1 peptide vaccine. The V and J genes are TRBV9 and TRBJ2-1; no definite D call. This sequence was found in a woman aged 45-65 years with glioma. The CDR3 sequence: CASSAAYNEQFF. CDR3 nucleotides: TGTGCCAGCAGCGCGGCTTACAATGAGCAGTTCTTC.